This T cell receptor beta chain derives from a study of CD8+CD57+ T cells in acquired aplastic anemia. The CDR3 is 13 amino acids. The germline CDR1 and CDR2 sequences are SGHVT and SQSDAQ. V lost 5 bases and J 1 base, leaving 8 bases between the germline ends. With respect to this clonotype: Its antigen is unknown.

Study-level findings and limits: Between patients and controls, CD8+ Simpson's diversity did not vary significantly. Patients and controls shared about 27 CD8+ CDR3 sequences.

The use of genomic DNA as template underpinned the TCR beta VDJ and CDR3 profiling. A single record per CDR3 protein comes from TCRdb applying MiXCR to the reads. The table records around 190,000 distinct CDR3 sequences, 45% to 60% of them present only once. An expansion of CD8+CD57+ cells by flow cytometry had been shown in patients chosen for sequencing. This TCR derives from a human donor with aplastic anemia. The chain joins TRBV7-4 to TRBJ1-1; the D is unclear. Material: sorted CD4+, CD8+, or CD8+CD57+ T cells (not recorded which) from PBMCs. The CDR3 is CASSVGPNTEAFF. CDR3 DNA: TGTGCCAGCAGCGTTGGACCGAACACTGAAGCTTTCTTT.